The sequence of this TCR beta chain was determined in a study of regulatory T cells in long-lasting Graves disease. Study-wide results and caveats: Favoring TRBV28, TRBJ1-2 and TRBJ2-5 was a feature seen in persistent disease. Persistent Graves' patients had lower TCR diversity than newly diagnosed ones.

Germline values: CDR1 MNHEY, CDR2 SVGEGT. Trimming removed 8 bases from V and 0 bases from J, with 11 bases in between. The CDR3 covers 14 residues. Time point noted: newly diagnosed GD, antithyroid drugs for less than 3 months. RNA from PBMCs was the source of the TCR library. Note on this clonotype: Its target is unknown.

Relying on iRepertoire HTBI primers and Arm-PCR of CDR3 regions, the team built TCR beta libraries. From the multiplex PCR reads, TCRdb called clonotypes with MiXCR, one entry per CDR3 protein. This table holds 620,000 or so distinct CDR3 sequences, about 15% found once. A further study also used this sample, focusing on T cells in Graves' hyperthyroidism and ophthalmopathy.

The chain recombines TRBV6-2 or TRBV6-3 with TRBJ1-3; D uncertain. Material: peripheral blood mononuclear cells (PBMCs), obtained at new diagnosis, from a patient treated with antithyroid drugs. This receptor was taken from a woman in her 30s with Graves disease. In nucleotides, the CDR3 is TGTGCCAGCGGTGGCCGAAACTCTGGAAACACCATATATTTT. Translation gives CASGGRNSGNTIYF.